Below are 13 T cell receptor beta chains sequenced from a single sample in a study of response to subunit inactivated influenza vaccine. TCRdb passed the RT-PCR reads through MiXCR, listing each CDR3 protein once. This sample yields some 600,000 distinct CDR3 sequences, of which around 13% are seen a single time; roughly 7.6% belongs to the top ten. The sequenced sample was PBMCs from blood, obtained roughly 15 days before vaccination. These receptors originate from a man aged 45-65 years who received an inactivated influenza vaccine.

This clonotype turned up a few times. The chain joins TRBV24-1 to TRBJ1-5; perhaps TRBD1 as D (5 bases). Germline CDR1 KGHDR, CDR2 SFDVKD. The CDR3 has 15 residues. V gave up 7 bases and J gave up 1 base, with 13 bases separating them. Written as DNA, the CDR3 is TGTGCCACCAGCGAGGTAGGGGCCAGCAATCAGCCCCAGCATTTT. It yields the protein CATSEVGASNQPQHF.

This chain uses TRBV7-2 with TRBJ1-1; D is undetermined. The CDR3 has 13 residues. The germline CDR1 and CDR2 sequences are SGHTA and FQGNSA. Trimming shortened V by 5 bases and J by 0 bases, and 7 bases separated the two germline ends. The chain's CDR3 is CASSASLNTEAFF. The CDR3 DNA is TGTGCCAGCAGCGCTTCCTTGAACACTGAAGCTTTCTTT.

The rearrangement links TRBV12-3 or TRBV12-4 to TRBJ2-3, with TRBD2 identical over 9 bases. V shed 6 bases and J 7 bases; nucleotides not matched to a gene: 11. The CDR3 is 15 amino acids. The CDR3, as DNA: TGTGCCAGCAGCCCTGGGCTAGCGGGAACGAATACGCAGTATTTT. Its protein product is CASSPGLAGTNTQYF.

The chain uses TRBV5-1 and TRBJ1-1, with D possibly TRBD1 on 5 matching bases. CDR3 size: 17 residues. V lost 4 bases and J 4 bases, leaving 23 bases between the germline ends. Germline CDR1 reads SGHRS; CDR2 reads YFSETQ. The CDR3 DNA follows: TGCGCCAGCAGCGGGGGGGGAAAGGGGCGCCGGTTCACTGAAGCTTTCTTT. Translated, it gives CASSGGGKGRRFTEAFF.

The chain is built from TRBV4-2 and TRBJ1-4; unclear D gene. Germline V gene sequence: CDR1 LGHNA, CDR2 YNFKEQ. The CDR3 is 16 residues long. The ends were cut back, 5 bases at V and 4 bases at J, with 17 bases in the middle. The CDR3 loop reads CASSELLESFNEKLFF. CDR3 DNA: TGTGCCAGCAGCGAGCTCCTTGAAAGTTTTAATGAAAAACTGTTTTTT.

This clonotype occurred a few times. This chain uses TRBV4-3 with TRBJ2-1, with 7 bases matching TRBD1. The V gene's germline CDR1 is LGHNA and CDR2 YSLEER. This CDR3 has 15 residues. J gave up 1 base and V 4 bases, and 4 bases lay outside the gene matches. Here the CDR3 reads CASSRLDRSYNEQFF. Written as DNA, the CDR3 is TGCGCCAGCAGCCGGTTGGACAGGTCCTACAATGAGCAGTTCTTC.

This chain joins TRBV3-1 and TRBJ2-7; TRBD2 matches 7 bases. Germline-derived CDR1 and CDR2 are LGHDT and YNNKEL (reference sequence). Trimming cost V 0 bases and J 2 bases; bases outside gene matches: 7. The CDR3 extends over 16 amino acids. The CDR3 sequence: CASSQDLMAGAYEQYF. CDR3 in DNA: TGTGCCAGCAGCCAAGATCTAATGGCGGGGGCCTACGAGCAGTACTTC.

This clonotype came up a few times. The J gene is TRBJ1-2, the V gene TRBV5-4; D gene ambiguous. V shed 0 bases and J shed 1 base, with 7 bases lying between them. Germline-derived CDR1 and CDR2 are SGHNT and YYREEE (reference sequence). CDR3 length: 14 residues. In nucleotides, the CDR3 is TGTGCCAGCAGCTTGGACGGGGTTAACTATGGCTACACCTTC. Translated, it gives CASSLDGVNYGYTF.

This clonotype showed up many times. The CDR3 region is CASSFTGTNYGYTF. In DNA form, the CDR3 reads TGTGCCAGCAGTTTCACGGGAACCAACTATGGCTACACCTTC. The rearrangement joins TRBV28 to TRBJ1-2; unclear D gene. Germline V gene data show CDR1 as MDHEN and CDR2 as SYDVKM. CDR3 length: 14 amino acids. The V end lost 3 bases, the J end lost 2 bases, and 10 bases lay between the germline ends.

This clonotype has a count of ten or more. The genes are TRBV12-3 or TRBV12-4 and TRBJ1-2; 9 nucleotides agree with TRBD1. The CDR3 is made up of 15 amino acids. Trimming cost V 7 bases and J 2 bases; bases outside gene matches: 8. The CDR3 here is CASKPTGTGNYGYTF. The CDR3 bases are TGTGCCAGCAAACCTACCGGGACAGGGAACTATGGCTACACCTTC.

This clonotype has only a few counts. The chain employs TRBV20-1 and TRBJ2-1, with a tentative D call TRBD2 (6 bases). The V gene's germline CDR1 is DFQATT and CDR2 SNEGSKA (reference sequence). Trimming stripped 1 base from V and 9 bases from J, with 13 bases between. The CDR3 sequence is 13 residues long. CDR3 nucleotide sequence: TGCAGTGCTAGAGCGGGGGTCTCCGTTGAGCAGTTCTTC. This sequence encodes CSARAGVSVEQFF.

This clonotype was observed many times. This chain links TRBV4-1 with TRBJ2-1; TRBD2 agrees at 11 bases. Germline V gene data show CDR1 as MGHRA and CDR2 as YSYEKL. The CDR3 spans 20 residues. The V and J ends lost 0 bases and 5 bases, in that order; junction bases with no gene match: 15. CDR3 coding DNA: TGCGCCAGCAGCCAAGACCTCCCGACTAGCGGGACTATCCTCAACAATGAGCAGTTCTTC. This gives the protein CASSQDLPTSGTILNNEQFF.

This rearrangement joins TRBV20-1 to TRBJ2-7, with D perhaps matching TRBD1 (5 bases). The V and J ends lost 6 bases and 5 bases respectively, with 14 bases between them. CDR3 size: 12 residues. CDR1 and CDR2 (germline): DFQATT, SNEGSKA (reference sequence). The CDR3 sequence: CSAHPGAHEQYF. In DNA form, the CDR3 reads TGCAGTGCGCACCCTGGGGCCCACGAGCAGTACTTC.